The 29 T cell receptor beta chains below come from one sample, sequenced in a study of metastatic and nonmetastatic thyroid tumors. All patients were treatment-naive before thyroid surgery. TCRdb reprocessed the PCR reads via MiXCR. Here the sample spans 34,000 or so clones, around 19% being singletons. The sample consisted of blood. All receptors come from a female donor with papillary thyroid cancer or a benign thyroid nodule (not recorded which). Some clones in this sample may be carry-over from other donors' samples.

This clone was seen repeatedly, ten times or more. The rearrangement links TRBV3-1 to TRBJ2-2, with D unclear. The V end lost 2 bases, the J end lost 3 bases, and 7 bases lay between the germline ends. Looked up from germline, CDR1 is LGHDT and CDR2 is YNNKEL (reference sequence). This CDR3 spans 14 amino acids. CDR3 residues: CASSQFIYTGELFF. DNA of the CDR3: TGTGCCAGCAGCCAATTCATATACACCGGGGAGCTGTTTTTT.

This chain joins TRBV19 and TRBJ2-7; the D is unclear. Trimming removed 3 bases at V and 1 base at J, with 19 bases between. CDR1 and CDR2 (germline): LNHDA, SQIVND (reference sequence). This CDR3 has 17 amino acids. Here the CDR3 reads CASSIVHSPLTSYEQYF. DNA for the CDR3: TGTGCCAGTAGTATTGTCCACTCGCCGCTAACTTCCTACGAGCAGTACTTC.

This clone was observed a few times. J is TRBJ2-6 and V is TRBV6-2 or TRBV6-3; D is ambiguous. Germline V gene data show CDR1 as MNHEY and CDR2 as SVGEGT. The CDR3 loop spans 15 amino acids. Trimming removed 6 bases at V and 3 bases at J, with 12 bases between. CDR3 sequence (DNA): TGTGCCAGCAGCTCCCGCCCGGGTGGGGCCAACGTCCTGACTTTC. Its protein product is CASSSRPGGANVLTF.

V usage is TRBV12-3 or TRBV12-4 and J usage is TRBJ2-7; 9 nucleotides match TRBD1. This CDR3 has 15 amino acids. V lost 3 bases and J lost 6; bases outside the gene matches: 9. In nucleotides, the CDR3 is TGTGCCAGCAGTTTGGCCTCGGGACAGGGTGGCGAGCAGTACTTC. Residues: CASSLASGQGGEQYF.

This clone was picked up many times. This sequence joins TRBV28 and TRBJ2-7; D is unclear. CDR1 and CDR2 (germline): MDHEN, SYDVKM. The CDR3 has 13 residues. Trimming shortened V by 5 bases and J by 6 bases, and 14 bases separated the two germline ends. CDR3 sequence reads: CASSLLGRGEQYF. CDR3 sequence (DNA): TGTGCCAGCAGTCTCCTCGGGCGCGGCGAGCAGTACTTC.

V gene TRBV12-5 combines with J gene TRBJ2-1; a weak D match, TRBD2 (6 bases). The V gene's germline CDR1 is LGHNT and CDR2 FRNRAP. There are 15 residues in the CDR3. V was cut by 4 bases and J by 1 base, with 11 bases left in between. The CDR3 bases are TGTGCTAGTGGTTCACAACGGGGGTCCTACAATGAGCAGTTCTTC. As protein: CASGSQRGSYNEQFF.

This clone was counted at least ten times. This chain uses TRBV20-1 with TRBJ2-2; TRBD1 aligns across 7 bases. The CDR3 is made up of 15 amino acids. CDR1 is DFQATT and CDR2 is SNEGSKA in the germline V gene (reference sequence). The V gene end was trimmed by 2 bases and the J gene end by 6 bases; junction bases not matched to a gene: 9. The CDR3 is CSARLTGVRAGELFF. The CDR3 coding sequence is TGCAGTGCTAGACTTACAGGGGTCAGGGCCGGGGAGCTGTTTTTT.

Sample share makes this clone medium-sized. The rearrangement joins TRBV30 to TRBJ2-7; 7 nucleotides agree with TRBD1. Germline values: CDR1 GTSNPN, CDR2 SVGIG (reference sequence). The CDR3 is made up of 12 amino acids. The ends lost 2 bases at V and 7 bases at J; junction bases unmatched: 5. CDR3 DNA: TGTGCCTGGAGTTCAGGGGGTAGTGAGCAGTACTTC. Translated: CAWSSGGSEQYF.

This clone occurred a few times. DNA for the CDR3: TGTGCCAGTAGTATCAGCGGCCAAGAGACCCAGTACTTC. It yields the protein CASSISGQETQYF. The chain joins TRBV19 to TRBJ2-5; possible D gene TRBD2, 5 bases. Trimming removed 3 bases at V and 1 base at J, with 6 bases between. The CDR3 is 13 residues long. Germline V gene lookup returns CDR1 LNHDA and CDR2 SQIVND (reference sequence).

This clone was seen only a few times. J is TRBJ2-3 and V is TRBV30; D is ambiguous. CDR1 is GTSNPN, CDR2 SVGIG, per germline (reference sequence). V lost 2 bases to trimming and J lost 9 bases, with 15 bases between them. The CDR3 loop spans 13 amino acids. This chain's CDR3 is CAWSLIVGYTQYF. In nucleotides, the CDR3 is TGTGCCTGGAGTCTAATTGTCGGTTACACGCAGTATTTT.

This clone was detected ten times or more. The chain couples TRBV5-1 to TRBJ2-3; no clear D. This CDR3 has 11 amino acids. Germline values: CDR1 SGHRS, CDR2 YFSETQ. The V and J ends lost 4 bases and 5 bases respectively, with 5 bases between them. CDR3 amino acids: CASSDLDTQYF. Written as DNA, the CDR3 is TGCGCCAGCAGCGACCTAGATACGCAGTATTTT.

This clone showed up many times. V and J are TRBV6-5 and TRBJ2-5; D ambiguous. The ends were cut back, 0 bases at V and 5 bases at J, with 13 bases in the middle. CDR3 size: 15 residues. Germline lookup yields CDR1 MNHEY and CDR2 SVGAGI. The CDR3 DNA follows: TGTGCCAGCAGTTACTCGGCCGTTACAAAGGAGACCCAGTACTTC. Residues: CASSYSAVTKETQYF.

This clone was seen at least ten times. V gene TRBV12-3 or TRBV12-4 combines with J gene TRBJ1-1, with D uncertain. CDR3 length: 12 residues. V lost 5 bases and J lost 2, with 6 bases in between. The CDR3 is CASSNSNTEAFF. The CDR3 nucleotides read TGTGCCAGCAGTAACTCAAACACTGAAGCTTTCTTT.

Many counts were recorded for this clone. The chain employs TRBV2 and TRBJ2-7; D is undetermined. V dropped 3 bases and J dropped 2 bases, with 11 bases sitting between them. Looked up from germline, CDR1 is SNHLY and CDR2 is FYNNEI. This CDR3 is built from 14 residues. CDR3 sequence (DNA): TGTGCCAGCAGTGATAATAGGATAGCCTACGAGCAGTACTTC. Protein sequence: CASSDNRIAYEQYF.

The chain employs TRBV30 and TRBJ2-7; D perhaps matches TRBD2 (6 bases). Trimming took off 5 bases at V and 6 bases at J, with 29 bases between the two ends. This CDR3 has 17 amino acids. The germline V gene encodes CDR1 GTSNPN and CDR2 SVGIG (reference sequence). The CDR3 sequence is CAWDSLGGRGGRGEQYF. DNA of the CDR3: TGTGCCTGGGACAGTCTGGGTGGAAGAGGCGGGCGGGGCGAGCAGTACTTC.

In this sample, this clone turned up many times. The chain carries TRBV20-1 and TRBJ2-7; tentatively, D is TRBD1 or TRBD2 (5 bases each). There are 13 residues in the CDR3. CDR1 and CDR2 (germline): DFQATT, SNEGSKA (reference sequence). Trimming removed 1 base from V and 3 bases from J, with 10 bases in between. CDR3 sequence: CSARVGTGYEQYF. CDR3 DNA sequence: TGCAGTGCTAGAGTCGGGACGGGCTACGAGCAGTACTTC.

This clone was seen many times. The chain combines TRBV10-2 with TRBJ1-2, with 7 bases identical to TRBD1. Trimming took 4 bases from V and 2 from J; bases not matched to a gene: 7. Per the germline V gene, CDR1 is WSHSY and CDR2 is SAAADI. CDR3 size: 15 residues. The CDR3, as DNA: TGCGCCAGCAGTGGAGGTACAGGGGAGAACTATGGCTACACCTTC. It codes for CASSGGTGENYGYTF.

Ten or more counts support this clone. The chain joins TRBV5-6 to TRBJ2-7, with D possibly TRBD1 on 6 matching bases. Germline V CDR1 and CDR2: SGHDT, YYEEEE. Trimming took off 2 bases at V and 6 bases at J, with 9 bases between the two ends. The CDR3 consists of 12 residues. In nucleotides, the CDR3 is TGTGCCAGCAGCTTTCTCAGGGGCGAGCAGTACTTC. Residues: CASSFLRGEQYF.

The J gene is TRBJ1-2, the V gene TRBV20-1; TRBD1 aligns across 8 bases. CDR1 is DFQATT and CDR2 is SNEGSKA in the germline V gene (reference sequence). Unmatched junction bases numbered 13, after V lost 5 bases and J lost 5 bases. There are 15 residues in the CDR3. CDR3 DNA: TGCAGTGCTCCGACCCGGACAGGGACAAAATATGGCTACACCTTC. Encoded protein: CSAPTRTGTKYGYTF.

This clone is deemed medium-sized. V and J are TRBV3-1 and TRBJ1-1; weak D call: TRBD1 (5 bases). This CDR3 is built from 14 residues. Trimming stripped 3 bases from V and 0 bases from J, with 8 bases between. The germline CDR1 and CDR2 sequences are LGHDT and YNNKEL (reference sequence). CDR3 residues: CASSHGAMNTEAFF. Here the CDR3 DNA reads TGTGCCAGCAGCCATGGGGCGATGAACACTGAAGCTTTCTTT.

This clone came up a few times. The V gene is TRBV20-1, the J gene TRBJ2-7, with D possibly TRBD1 on 5 matching bases. The CDR3 covers 15 residues. From germline, CDR1 is DFQATT and CDR2 SNEGSKA (reference sequence). Trimming removed 1 base from V and 0 bases from J, with 13 bases in between. CDR3 DNA: TGCAGTGCTAGAGCATTGGACAAGCACTCCTACGAGCAGTACTTC. The encoded protein is CSARALDKHSYEQYF.

By share of the sample, this clone is medium-sized. V gene TRBV4-2 combines with J gene TRBJ2-7; tentatively, D is TRBD2 (7 bases). Germline CDR1 reads LGHNA; CDR2 reads YNFKEQ. This CDR3 comprises 15 residues. Trimming shortened V by 0 bases and J by 4 bases, and 13 bases separated the two germline ends. CDR3 sequence: CASSQEGGAGYEQYF. CDR3 bases: TGTGCCAGCAGCCAAGAAGGGGGGGCTGGGTACGAGCAGTACTTC.

This clone was seen repeatedly, ten times or more. V usage is TRBV18 and J usage is TRBJ2-1; 9 nucleotides agree with TRBD2. This CDR3 has 15 amino acids. The germline gives CDR1 KGHSH, CDR2 LQKENI. J gave up 7 bases and V 3 bases, and 7 bases lay outside the gene matches. The CDR3 nucleotides read TGTGCCAGCTCACCCGGCGGGGGGGATGTGAATGAGCAGTTCTTC. Translated, it gives CASSPGGGDVNEQFF.

This clone was picked up many times. The junction does not match germline at one end; this may be a read error. The genes are TRBV14 and TRBJ2-1; D might be TRBD1 or TRBD2, each matching 5 bases. Germline lookup yields CDR1 SGHDN and CDR2 FVKESK. This CDR3 has 17 residues. DNA for the CDR3: TGTGCCAGCAACCAAAGTTACAGAAGGGGAGACTACAATGAGCAGTTCTTC. Translating gives CASNQSYRRGDYNEQFF.

This clone is categorized as medium-sized. The CDR3, as DNA: TGCGCCAGCAGCCAAGTAGCCCAAGCACGCCCCGGGGAGCTGTTTTTT. Protein product: CASSQVAQARPGELFF. The V and J genes are TRBV4-1 and TRBJ2-2, with D uncertain. V was clipped by 1 base and J by 6 bases, with 15 bases between them. Germline V CDR1 and CDR2: MGHRA, YSYEKL. The CDR3 is made up of 16 amino acids.

By proportion, this clone is medium-sized (0.01 to 0.1%). The V and J genes are TRBV20-1 and TRBJ1-3; the D is unclear. CDR1 is DFQATT and CDR2 is SNEGSKA in the germline V gene (reference sequence). This CDR3 is 16 amino acids long. V dropped 0 bases and J dropped 0 bases, with 12 bases sitting between them. As DNA, the CDR3 is TGCAGTGCTAGAGATGCCAGGAGACTCTCTGGAAACACCATATATTTT. Residues: CSARDARRLSGNTIYF.

By sample share, this clone is medium-sized (0.01 to 0.1%). V usage is TRBV11-1 and J usage is TRBJ1-2; a possible D gene is TRBD1 (5 bases). The CDR3 length is 16 residues. Between the trimmed V and J ends, which lost 0 bases and 2 bases, there was a span of 13 bases. Germline assignment: CDR1 SGHAT and CDR2 FQDESV (reference sequence). The CDR3 reads CASSLALRDGNYGYTF. Here the CDR3 DNA reads TGTGCCAGCAGCTTAGCCTTACGGGACGGAAACTATGGCTACACCTTC.

This clone was observed at least ten times. The rearrangement uses TRBV15 and TRBJ2-7; D gene ambiguous. The V gene's germline CDR1 is LNHNV and CDR2 YYDKDF (reference sequence). The CDR3 consists of 16 residues. Trimming stripped 9 bases from V and 2 bases from J, with 23 bases between. The CDR3 DNA reads as TGTGCCACGGTGGACCTATCGGGCTTATGGCCCTACGAGCAGTACTTC. Protein sequence: CATVDLSGLWPYEQYF.

This sequence joins TRBV19 and TRBJ2-7; 10 positions agree with TRBD2. In germline, CDR1 is LNHDA, CDR2 SQIVND (reference sequence). V was pared by 5 bases and J by 2 bases, with 6 bases of the junction left unmatched. This CDR3 is built from 15 residues. Written as DNA, the CDR3 is TGTGCCAGTAGTCTGTCGGGACTAGCGACCTACGAGCAGTACTTC. Translated, it gives CASSLSGLATYEQYF. Combining the CDR3 with reference TRBV19 and TRBJ2-7 gives the whole variable domain DGGITQSPKYLFRKEGQNVTLSCEQNLNHDAMYWYRQDPGQGLRLIYYSQIVNDFQKGDIAEGYSVSREKKESFPLTVTSAQKNPTAFYLCASSLSGLATYEQYFGPGTRLTVT.